Listed below are T cell receptor beta chains from one sample, sequenced in a study of blood T cell repertoires in COVID-19. Only in-frame clones appear in the TCRdb table, and some are missing; sequencing was by immunoSEQ multiplex PCR. In the table there are about 56,000 clones, about 89% of which are singletons. Input material: peripheral blood. Receptors were obtained from a human donor in a cohort sampled during active COVID-19. Both conserved end residues are part of each CDR3. Fields, in order: V gene, clone size, D gene, J gene, CDR3 DNA, CDR3 protein. D genes are given only for firm matches. Rows give clone size only sometimes, using once, few, many, or a class for an expanded clone.

TRBV3-1/TRBV3-2	.	.	TRBJ2-7	TGTGCCAGCAGCCAAGATCTATCGCCAGGCTACGAGCAGTACTTC	CASSQDLSPGYEQYF
TRBV4-1	.	.	TRBJ1-2	TGCGCCAGCAGCCAGCTTTACCAGGCTCCTGTGGATGGCTACACCTTC	CASSQLYQAPVDGYTF
TRBV9	.	TRBD1	TRBJ1-2	TGTGCCAGCGGCCCTGACAGGGGCGCGGAAGGCTACACCTTC	CASGPDRGAEGYTF
TRBV11-2	.	.	TRBJ1-1	TGTGCCAGCAGCTCCTATGCCGGGAGTGAAGCTTTCTTT	CASSSYAGSEAFF
TRBV19	.	.	TRBJ1-1	TGTGCCAGTAGTATAGGGCACGTTAGGGGAAGTGGCACTGAAGCTTTCTTT	CASSIGHVRGSGTEAFF
TRBV30	.	.	TRBJ2-5	TGTGCCTGGAGTACCCCGACGGGAGCGGAGTACTTC	CAWSTPTGAEYF
TRBV2	.	.	TRBJ2-2	TGTGCCAGCTCTCCTAGATGGACCGGGGAGCTGTTTTTT	CASSPRWTGELFF
TRBV11-2	.	.	TRBJ1-2	TGTGCCAGCAGACCTATGGGAGGGTTTGGCTACACCTTC	CASRPMGGFGYTF
TRBV5-4	few	TRBD2	TRBJ2-1	TGTGCCAGCAGCCCGGCGGGGGTACTAGGGAAGCAGTTCTTC	CASSPAGVLGKQFF
TRBV19	.	TRBD2	TRBJ2-2	TGTGCCAGTAGTAGTGGCGGGGGGACCACCGGGGAGCTGTTTTTT	CASSSGGGTTGELFF
TRBV2	once	TRBD2	TRBJ2-1	TGTGCCAGCATGGGACTAGCGGGGGTTGGCAATGAGCAGTTCTTC	CASMGLAGVGNEQFF
TRBV6-4	.	TRBD1	TRBJ1-5	TGTGCCAGCAGGGGGTCCGGGACAGGGGAATATAGCAATCAGCCCCAGCATTTT	CASRGSGTGEYSNQPQHF
TRBV19	.	TRBD2	TRBJ2-1	TGTGCCAGTAGTATTATAGCGGGGGGTTTAGGGACCTACAATGAGCAGTTCTTC	CASSIIAGGLGTYNEQFF
TRBV19	.	.	TRBJ2-3	TGTGCCAGTAGTATCGTTCCAGGTTTTACAGATACGCAGTATTTT	CASSIVPGFTDTQYF
TRBV30	once	.	TRBJ1-3	TGTGCCGGCCCCTCTGGAAACACCATATATTTT	CAGPSGNTIYF